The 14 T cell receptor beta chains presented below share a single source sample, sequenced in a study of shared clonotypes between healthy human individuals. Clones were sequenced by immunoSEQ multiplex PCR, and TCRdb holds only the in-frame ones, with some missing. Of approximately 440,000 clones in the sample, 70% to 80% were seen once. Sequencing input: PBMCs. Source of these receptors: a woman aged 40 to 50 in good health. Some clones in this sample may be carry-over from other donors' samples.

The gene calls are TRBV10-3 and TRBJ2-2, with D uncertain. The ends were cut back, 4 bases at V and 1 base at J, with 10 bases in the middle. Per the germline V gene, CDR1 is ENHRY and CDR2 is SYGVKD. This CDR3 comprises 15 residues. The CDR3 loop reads CAISARQWNTGELFF. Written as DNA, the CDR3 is TGTGCCATCAGTGCCAGGCAGTGGAACACCGGGGAGCTGTTTTTT.

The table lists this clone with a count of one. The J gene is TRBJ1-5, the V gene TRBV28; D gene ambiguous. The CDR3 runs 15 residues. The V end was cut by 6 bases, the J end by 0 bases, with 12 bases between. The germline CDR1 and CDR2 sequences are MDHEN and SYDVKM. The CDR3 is CASSSPDGSNQPQHF. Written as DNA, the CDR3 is TGTGCCAGCAGCTCCCCCGACGGTAGCAATCAGCCCCAGCATTTT.

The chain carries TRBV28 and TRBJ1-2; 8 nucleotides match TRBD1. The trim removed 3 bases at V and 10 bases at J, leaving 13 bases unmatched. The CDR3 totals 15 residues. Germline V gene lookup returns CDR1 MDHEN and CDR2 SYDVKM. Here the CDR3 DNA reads TGTGCCAGCAGTTTGCATCAACAGGGGGATAAATCCTACACCTTC. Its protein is CASSLHQQGDKSYTF.

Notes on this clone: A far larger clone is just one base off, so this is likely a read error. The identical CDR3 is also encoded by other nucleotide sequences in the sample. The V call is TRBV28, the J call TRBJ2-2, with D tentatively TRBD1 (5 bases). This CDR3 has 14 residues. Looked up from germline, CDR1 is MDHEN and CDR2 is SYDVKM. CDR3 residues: CASSAQGIRGELFF. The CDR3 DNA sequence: TGTGCTAGCAGTGCCCAGGGTATCCGCGGGGAGCTGTTTTTT.

CDR3 nucleotide sequence: TGTGCCAGCAGTGACCTTTTGGGTGGGAGCGGCACAGATACGCAGTATTTT. Its translation: CASSDLLGGSGTDTQYF. This sequence joins TRBV6-1 and TRBJ2-3, with D possibly being TRBD2 (5 bases). CDR3 length: 17 amino acids. V was trimmed by 3 bases and J by 1 base, leaving 17 bases between them. Germline-derived CDR1 and CDR2 are MNHNS and SASEGT.

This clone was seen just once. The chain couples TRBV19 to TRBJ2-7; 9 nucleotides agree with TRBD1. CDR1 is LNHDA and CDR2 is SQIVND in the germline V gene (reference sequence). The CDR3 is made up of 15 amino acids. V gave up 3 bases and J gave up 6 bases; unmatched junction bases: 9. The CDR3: CASSIPGTGLPEQYF. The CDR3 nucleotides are TGTGCCAGTAGTATCCCCGGGACAGGGCTCCCCGAGCAGTACTTC.

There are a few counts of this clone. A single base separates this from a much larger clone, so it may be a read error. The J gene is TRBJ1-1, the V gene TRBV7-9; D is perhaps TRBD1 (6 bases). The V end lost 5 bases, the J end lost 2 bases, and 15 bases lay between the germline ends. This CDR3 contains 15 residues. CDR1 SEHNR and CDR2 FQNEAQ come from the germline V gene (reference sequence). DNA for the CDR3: TGTGCCAGCAGCCCCCCACAGGGACGCAACACTGAAGCTTTCTTT. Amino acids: CASSPPQGRNTEAFF.

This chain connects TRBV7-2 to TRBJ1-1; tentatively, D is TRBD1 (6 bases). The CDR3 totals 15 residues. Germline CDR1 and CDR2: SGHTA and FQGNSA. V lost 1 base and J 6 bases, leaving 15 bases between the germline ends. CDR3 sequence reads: CASSLVGRGSAEAFF. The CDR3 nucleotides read TGTGCCAGCAGCTTAGTTGGCAGGGGTTCGGCTGAAGCTTTCTTT.

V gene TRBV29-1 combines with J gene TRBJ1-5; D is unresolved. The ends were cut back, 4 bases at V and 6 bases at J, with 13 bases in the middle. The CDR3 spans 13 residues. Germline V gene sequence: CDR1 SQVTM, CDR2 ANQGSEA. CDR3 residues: CSVGKGGGQPQHF. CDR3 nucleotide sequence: TGCAGCGTTGGGAAGGGCGGCGGTCAGCCCCAGCATTTT.

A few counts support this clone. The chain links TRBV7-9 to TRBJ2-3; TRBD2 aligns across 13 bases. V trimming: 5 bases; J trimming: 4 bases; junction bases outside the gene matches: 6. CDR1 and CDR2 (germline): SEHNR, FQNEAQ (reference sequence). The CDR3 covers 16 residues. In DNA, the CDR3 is TGTGCCAGCAGCAGGACTAGCGGGAGCGGTTCAGATACGCAGTATTTT. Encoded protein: CASSRTSGSGSDTQYF. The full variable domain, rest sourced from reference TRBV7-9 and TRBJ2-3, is DTGVSQNPRHKITKRGQNVTFRCDPISEHNRLYWYRQTLGQGPEFLTYFQNEAQLEKSRLLSDRFSAERPKGSFSTLEIQRTEQGDSAMYLCASSRTSGSGSDTQYFGPGTRLTVL.

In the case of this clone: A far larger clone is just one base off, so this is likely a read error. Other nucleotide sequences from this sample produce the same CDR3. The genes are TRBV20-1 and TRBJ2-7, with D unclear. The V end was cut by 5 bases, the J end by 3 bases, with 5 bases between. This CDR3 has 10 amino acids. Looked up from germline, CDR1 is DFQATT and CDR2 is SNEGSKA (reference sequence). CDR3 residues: CSAGYYEQYF. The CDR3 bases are TGCAGTGCTGGATACTACGAGCAGTACTTC.

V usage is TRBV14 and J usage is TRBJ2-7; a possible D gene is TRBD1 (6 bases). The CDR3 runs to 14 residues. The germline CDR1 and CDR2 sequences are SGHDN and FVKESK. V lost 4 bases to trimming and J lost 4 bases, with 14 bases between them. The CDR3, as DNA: TGTGCCAGCAGCCTGGATCCAGGGGTTTACGAGCAGTACTTC. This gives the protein CASSLDPGVYEQYF.

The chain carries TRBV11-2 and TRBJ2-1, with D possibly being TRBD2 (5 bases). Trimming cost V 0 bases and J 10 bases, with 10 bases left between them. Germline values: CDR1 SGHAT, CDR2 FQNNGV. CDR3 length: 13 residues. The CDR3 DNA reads TGTGCCAGCAGCTTAGAACCGTGGAGGGAGCAGTTCTTC. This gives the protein CASSLEPWREQFF.

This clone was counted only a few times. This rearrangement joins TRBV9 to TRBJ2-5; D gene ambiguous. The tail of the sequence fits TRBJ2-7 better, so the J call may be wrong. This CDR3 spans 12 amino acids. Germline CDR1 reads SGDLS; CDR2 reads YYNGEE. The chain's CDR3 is CASSPNVHEQYF. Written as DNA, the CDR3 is TGTGCCAGCAGCCCAAACGTTCACGAGCAGTACTTC.